The present TCR beta chain was sequenced within a study of T cells after yellow fever vaccination. As regards this clonotype: The antigen is not known.

Overall study results and limits: Weaker, the secondary response had a peak occurring faster, on day 5 versus 15. Reappearance after the booster was seen for most primary-vaccination clones, at roughly 96% CD4 and 85% to 90% CD8.

Synthesis of TCR cDNA relied on 5'RACE template switching, which attached a universal primer site and UMIs. From the 5' RACE reads, TCRdb called clonotypes with MiXCR, one entry per CDR3 protein. The sample shows about 340,000 distinct CDR3 sequences, under 5% of them seen only once. This TCR came from a man between 18 and 29 years old who received the YFV17D yellow fever vaccine. The starting material was PBMCs, obtained 5 days after the yellow fever booster vaccination.

CDR3 protein: CASSHAQGDDTQYF. The DNA of the CDR3 is TGCGCCAGCAGCCACGCCCAGGGTGACGATACGCAGTATTTT. V is TRBV4-3 and J is TRBJ2-3; TRBD1 is a possible D gene (5 bases). The CDR3 is 14 residues long. V was trimmed by 3 bases and J by 6 bases, leaving 13 bases between them. Germline CDR1 reads LGHNA; CDR2 reads YSLEER.